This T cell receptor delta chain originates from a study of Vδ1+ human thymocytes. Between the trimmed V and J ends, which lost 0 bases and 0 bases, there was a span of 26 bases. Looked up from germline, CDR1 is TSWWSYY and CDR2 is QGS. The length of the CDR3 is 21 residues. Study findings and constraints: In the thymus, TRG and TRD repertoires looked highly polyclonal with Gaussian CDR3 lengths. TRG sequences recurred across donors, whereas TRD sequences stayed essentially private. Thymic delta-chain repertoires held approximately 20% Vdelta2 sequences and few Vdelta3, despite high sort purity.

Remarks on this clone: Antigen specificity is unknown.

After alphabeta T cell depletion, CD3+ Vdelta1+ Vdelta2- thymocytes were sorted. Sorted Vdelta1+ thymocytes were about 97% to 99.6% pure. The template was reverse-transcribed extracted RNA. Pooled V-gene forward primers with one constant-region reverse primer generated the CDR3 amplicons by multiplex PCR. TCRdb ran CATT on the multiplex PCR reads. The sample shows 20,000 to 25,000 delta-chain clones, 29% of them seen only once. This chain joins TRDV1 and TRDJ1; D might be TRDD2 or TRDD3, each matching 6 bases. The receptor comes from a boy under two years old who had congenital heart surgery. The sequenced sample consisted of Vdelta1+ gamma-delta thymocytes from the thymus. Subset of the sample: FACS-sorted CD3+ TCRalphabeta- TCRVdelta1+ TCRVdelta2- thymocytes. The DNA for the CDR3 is TGTGCTCTTGGGGAACTACGTTTCCTATTCACTGGGAGATCCAACACCGATAAACTCATCTTT. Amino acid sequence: CALGELRFLFTGRSNTDKLIF.